Below are 29 T cell receptor beta chains sequenced from a single sample in a study of T cells after yellow fever vaccination. A single record per CDR3 protein comes from TCRdb applying MiXCR to the 5' RACE reads. The sample consists of about 300,000 distinct CDR3 sequences, approximately 3.9% of them appearing once. The sample in question was PBMCs, obtained 5 days after the yellow fever booster vaccination. The receptors here all came from a man aged 18 to 30 who received the YFV17D yellow fever vaccine.

CDR3 loop: CASSQGDRGETQYF. The CDR3 DNA sequence: TGCGCCAGCAGCCAAGGGGACCGAGGGGAGACCCAGTACTTC. This sequence joins TRBV4-1 and TRBJ2-5; D is tentatively TRBD1 or TRBD2 (5 bases each). Per the germline V gene, CDR1 is MGHRA and CDR2 is YSYEKL. Trimming left V 1 base short and J 5 bases short, with 11 bases between. The CDR3 extends over 14 amino acids.

This clonotype has just a few counts. The rearrangement joins TRBV20-1 to TRBJ2-7, with no clear D. V dropped 0 bases and J dropped 5 bases, with 14 bases sitting between them. Germline lookup yields CDR1 DFQATT and CDR2 SNEGSKA (reference sequence). The CDR3 has 14 amino acids. CDR3 DNA: TGCAGTGCTAGAGAATTCGCTCTCGGGCACGAGCAGTACTTC. This codes for CSAREFALGHEQYF.

In this sample, this clonotype turned up many times. V usage is TRBV6-6 and J usage is TRBJ1-1; a possible D gene is TRBD1 (5 bases). Germline loops: CDR1 MNHNY, CDR2 SVGAGI (reference sequence). Trimming left V 2 bases short and J 6 bases short, with 10 bases between. This CDR3 is 13 amino acids long. The CDR3 region is CASSYLPGPEAFF. The CDR3 DNA reads TGTGCCAGCAGTTACCTTCCGGGGCCTGAAGCTTTCTTT.

The chain uses TRBV5-1 and TRBJ2-5; tentatively, D is TRBD2 (6 bases). Germline V gene data show CDR1 as SGHRS and CDR2 as YFSETQ. The CDR3 is 13 amino acids. The CDR3 is CLQPGGFLETQYF. CDR3 nucleotides: TGCCTCCAGCCTGGGGGGTTCTTGGAGACCCAGTACTTC.

The gene calls are TRBV11-3 and TRBJ2-7; 7 bases match TRBD1. Germline V lookup: CDR1 SGHNT, CDR2 YENEEA. This CDR3 has 14 residues. The V segment lost 1 base and the J segment 6 bases; nucleotides outside the gene matches: 6. The CDR3 region is CASSLVIQGREQYV. The CDR3 bases are TGTGCCAGCAGCTTAGTGATACAGGGGCGCGAGCAGTACGTC.

There are a few counts of this clonotype. The J gene is TRBJ2-3, the V gene TRBV4-1, with 9 bases aligning to TRBD1. The CDR3 loop spans 14 amino acids. The trim removed 3 bases at V and 5 bases at J, leaving 3 bases unmatched. The germline gives CDR1 MGHRA, CDR2 YSYEKL. CDR3 in DNA: TGCGCCAGCAGCCAGGGGACAGGGAAAGATACGCAGTATTTT. Protein sequence: CASSQGTGKDTQYF.

The chain carries TRBV15 and TRBJ1-5, with 7 bases fitting TRBD1. This CDR3 is built from 15 residues. The V gene's germline CDR1 is LNHNV and CDR2 YYDKDF (reference sequence). V trimming: 2 bases; J trimming: 3 bases; junction bases outside the gene matches: 4. The CDR3 bases are TGTGCCACCAGCAGATTGAGGGGGCTCAATCAGCCCCAGCATTTT. This translates into CATSRLRGLNQPQHF.

This chain joins TRBV5-1 and TRBJ1-6; 10 bases agree with TRBD1. The length of the CDR3 is 14 residues. Germline CDR1 SGHRS, CDR2 YFSETQ. V trimming: 7 bases; J trimming: 11 bases; junction bases outside the gene matches: 9. The CDR3: CASGTGAGETPLHF. CDR3 in DNA: TGCGCCAGCGGGACAGGGGCCGGGGAGACACCCCTCCACTTT.

This clonotype was seen a handful of times. The chain carries TRBV5-1 and TRBJ1-2; 7 nucleotides match TRBD1. Germline values: CDR1 SGHRS, CDR2 YFSETQ. The junction had 4 bases not matched to a gene; V was cut back by 0 bases and J by 2 bases. CDR3 length: 15 residues. This CDR3 reads CASSLAGGQNYGYTF. CDR3 nucleotides: TGCGCCAGCAGCTTGGCCGGGGGACAGAACTATGGCTACACCTTC.

Ten or more counts support this clonotype. The chain is built from TRBV10-3 and TRBJ1-4; possible D gene TRBD1, 6 bases. Trimming removed 6 bases from V and 5 bases from J, with 10 bases in between. Germline CDR1 reads ENHRY; CDR2 reads SYGVKD. The CDR3 loop spans 13 amino acids. The CDR3 coding sequence is TGTGCCATCAGCGTAGACAGGAATGAAAAACTGTTTTTT. This sequence encodes CAISVDRNEKLFF.

The genes are TRBV5-1 and TRBJ1-4, with D maybe TRBD1 (5 bases). V dropped 0 bases and J dropped 7 bases, with 10 bases sitting between them. The CDR3 runs 14 residues. Germline loops: CDR1 SGHRS, CDR2 YFSETQ. The CDR3 is CASSLVSGGEKLFF. The CDR3 DNA reads as TGCGCCAGCAGCTTGGTCTCGGGGGGTGAAAAACTGTTTTTT.

The CDR3 DNA reads TGTGCCAGCAGCGGTCGGGAGCGGGGCACCGGGGAGCTGTTTTTT. Translated: CASSGRERGTGELFF. This chain joins TRBV9 and TRBJ2-2; 7 positions agree with TRBD2. Losses at the gene ends were 3 bases for V and 4 bases for J; bases not matched to a gene: 6. Looked up from germline, CDR1 is SGDLS and CDR2 is YYNGEE. There are 15 residues in the CDR3.

This clonotype was seen repeatedly, ten times or more. V usage is TRBV29-1 and J usage is TRBJ2-4; D unclear. In germline, CDR1 is SQVTM, CDR2 ANQGSEA. The CDR3 has 13 amino acids. Trimming removed 4 bases at V and 1 base at J, with 8 bases between. The CDR3 loop reads CSVGVSAKNIQYF. DNA for the CDR3: TGCAGCGTTGGGGTTTCCGCCAAAAACATTCAGTACTTC.

This chain connects TRBV28 to TRBJ2-2; 9 bases fit TRBD1. Germline assignment: CDR1 MDHEN and CDR2 SYDVKM. The CDR3 runs to 16 residues. The V and J ends lost 3 bases and 5 bases, in that order; junction bases with no gene match: 7. DNA of the CDR3: TGTGCCAGCAGTTTGGAAGGACAGGGGAAGACCGGGGAGCTGTTTTTT. Translation: CASSLEGQGKTGELFF.

A note on this clonotype: A read error may produce the germline difference seen at one junction end. The V and J genes are TRBV12-3 or TRBV12-4 and TRBJ1-5, with 12 bases that match TRBD1. This CDR3 has 17 residues. As DNA, the CDR3 is TGTGCCTGCAGTTCCCGAGGGACAGGGGGCCGCAATCAGCCACAGCATTTT. Amino acid sequence: CACSSRGTGGRNQPQHF.

The chain recombines TRBV6-6 with TRBJ1-1; D is perhaps TRBD1 (5 bases). Germline V gives CDR1 MNHNY, CDR2 SVGAGI (reference sequence). The CDR3 runs 17 residues. Trimming took 0 bases from V and 5 from J, leaving 19 bases between them. Written as DNA, the CDR3 is TGTGCCAGCAGTTACTCGATGACGCCGGTGGGGGGGACTGAAGCTTTCTTT. This translates into CASSYSMTPVGGTEAFF.

There are a few counts of this clonotype. The chain couples TRBV7-2 to TRBJ1-1; D is unclear. This CDR3 spans 13 amino acids. V lost 5 bases and J 1 base, leaving 8 bases between the germline ends. Looked up from germline, CDR1 is SGHTA and CDR2 is FQGNSA. Here the CDR3 DNA reads TGTGCCAGCAGCATCGCGGGGAACACTGAAGCTTTCTTT. Translation gives CASSIAGNTEAFF.

The gene calls are TRBV20-1 and TRBJ2-7, with 7 positions matching TRBD1. V shed 5 bases and J 4 bases; nucleotides not matched to a gene: 5. Germline V gene sequence: CDR1 DFQATT, CDR2 SNEGSKA (reference sequence). The length of the CDR3 is 12 residues. CDR3 coding DNA: TGCAGTGCTCCAGGACAGGCTTACGAGCAGTACTTC. As protein: CSAPGQAYEQYF.

This clonotype showed up just a few times. The chain recombines TRBV18 with TRBJ2-3; no definite D call. This CDR3 contains 15 residues. Per the germline V gene, CDR1 is KGHSH and CDR2 is LQKENI. The V end was cut by 1 base, the J end by 0 bases, with 8 bases between. CDR3 coding DNA: TGTGCCAGCTCACCACAGGCGGATAGCACAGATACGCAGTATTTT. It encodes CASSPQADSTDTQYF.

The rearrangement links TRBV13 to TRBJ2-1; TRBD2 matches at 8 bases. Per germline, CDR1 PRHDT and CDR2 FYEKMQ (reference sequence). V was clipped by 5 bases and J by 2 bases; unmatched bases: 2. CDR3 length: 14 amino acids. The CDR3 coding sequence is TGTGCCAGCAGCCGCGGGAGGCCCTACAATGAGCAGTTCTTC. It yields the protein CASSRGRPYNEQFF. Drawing the rest from reference TRBV13 and TRBJ2-1, the complete variable domain is AAGVIQSPRHLIKEKRETATLKCYPIPRHDTVYWYQQGPGQDPQFLISFYEKMQSDKGSIPDRFSAQQFSDYHSELNMSSLELGDSALYFCASSRGRPYNEQFFGPGTRLTVL.

This clonotype showed up many times. V and J are TRBV7-2 and TRBJ2-4; D is perhaps TRBD2 (5 bases). The germline CDR1 and CDR2 sequences are SGHTA and FQGNSA. V was pared by 1 base and J by 2 bases, with 15 bases between. The CDR3 totals 17 residues. The CDR3: CASSLVGLAEPKNIQYF. The CDR3 DNA sequence: TGTGCCAGCAGCTTAGTCGGACTCGCCGAGCCCAAAAACATTCAGTACTTC.

This clonotype was found many times. J is TRBJ1-2 and V is TRBV6-6; no firm D call. Germline assignment: CDR1 MNHNY and CDR2 SVGAGI (reference sequence). V was cut by 2 bases and J by 4 bases, with 8 bases left in between. The CDR3 extends over 13 amino acids. The CDR3 DNA is TGTGCCAGCAGTTACCCGCAAGGCTATGGCTACACCTTC. It encodes CASSYPQGYGYTF.

This clonotype was recorded at least ten times. The chain combines TRBV4-2 with TRBJ2-7, with 8 nucleotides matching TRBD1. Germline V gene lookup returns CDR1 LGHNA and CDR2 YNFKEQ. This CDR3 is built from 16 residues. Trimming took 0 bases from V and 3 from J; bases not matched to a gene: 7. Here the CDR3 DNA reads TGTGCCAGCAGCCAAGAGGGGACAGGAGGGATCTACGAGCAGTACTTC. Protein product: CASSQEGTGGIYEQYF.

The chain links TRBV5-1 to TRBJ1-1, with 8 bases identical to TRBD1. The CDR3 consists of 16 residues. The ends lost 0 bases at V and 2 bases at J; junction bases unmatched: 6. The V gene's germline CDR1 is SGHRS and CDR2 YFSETQ. The CDR3 DNA reads TGCGCCAGCAGCTTGGATTACCAGGGGGCTAACACTGAAGCTTTCTTT. Amino acids: CASSLDYQGANTEAFF.

In this sample, this clonotype turned up many times. The rearrangement uses TRBV7-2 and TRBJ2-7, with D possibly matching TRBD2 (5 bases). The CDR3 has 15 residues. The ends were cut back, 6 bases at V and 1 base at J, with 16 bases in the middle. Germline V gene data show CDR1 as SGHTA and CDR2 as FQGNSA. The CDR3 here is CASSSSWTVSYEQYF. The CDR3 nucleotides read TGTGCCAGCAGTTCCTCATGGACTGTATCCTACGAGCAGTACTTC.

This clonotype was seen many times. The genes are TRBV14 and TRBJ2-3; D is undetermined. This CDR3 is 13 amino acids long. The ends were cut back, 0 bases at V and 6 bases at J, with 7 bases in the middle. Germline CDR1 and CDR2: SGHDN and FVKESK. CDR3 sequence (DNA): TGTGCCAGCAGCCAAGATCTGGGGGATACGCAGTATTTT. Its protein is CASSQDLGDTQYF.

The chain has TRBV7-6 and TRBJ2-3; D may be TRBD2 (6 bases). From germline, CDR1 is SGHVS and CDR2 FNYEAQ. V shed 0 bases and J shed 7 bases, with 11 bases lying between them. The CDR3 extends over 14 amino acids. The CDR3 nucleotides are TGTGCCAGCAGCTTAGCGCTGGGGGGAAATACGCAGTATTTT. Encoded protein: CASSLALGGNTQYF.

This clonotype was detected a few times. This chain uses TRBV19 with TRBJ2-1, with 10 bases fitting TRBD2. The germline V gene encodes CDR1 LNHDA and CDR2 SQIVND (reference sequence). After removal of 4 bases from V and 6 bases from J, the junction contained 6 bases not matched to a gene. The CDR3 runs to 15 residues. CDR3 coding DNA: TGTGCCAGTAGTAACAGCGGGGGGGCCGCCAATGAGCAGTTCTTC. It specifies CASSNSGGAANEQFF.

The rearrangement joins TRBV11-2 to TRBJ2-1; a weak D match, TRBD1 (5 bases). Trimming cost V 4 bases and J 9 bases, with 10 bases left between them. Germline V gene lookup returns CDR1 SGHAT and CDR2 FQNNGV. There are 12 residues in the CDR3. The CDR3 DNA reads as TGTGCCAGCAGCTGGGGCGAGGTTGAGCAGTTCTTC. Translation: CASSWGEVEQFF.